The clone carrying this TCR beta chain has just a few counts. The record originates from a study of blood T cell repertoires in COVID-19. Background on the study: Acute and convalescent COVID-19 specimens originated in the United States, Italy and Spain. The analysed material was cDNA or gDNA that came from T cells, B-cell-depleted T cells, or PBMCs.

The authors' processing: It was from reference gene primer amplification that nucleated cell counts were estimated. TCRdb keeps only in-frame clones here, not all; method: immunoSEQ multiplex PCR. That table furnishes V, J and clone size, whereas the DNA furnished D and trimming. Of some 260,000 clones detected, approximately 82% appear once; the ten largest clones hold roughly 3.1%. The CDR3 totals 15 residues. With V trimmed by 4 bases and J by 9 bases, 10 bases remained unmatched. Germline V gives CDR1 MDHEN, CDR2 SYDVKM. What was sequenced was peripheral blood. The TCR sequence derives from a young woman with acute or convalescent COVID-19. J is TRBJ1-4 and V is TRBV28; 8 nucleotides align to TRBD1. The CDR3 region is CASSSGQDGVQKLFF. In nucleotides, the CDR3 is TGTGCCAGCAGTTCGGGACAGGATGGGGTCCAAAAACTGTTTTTT. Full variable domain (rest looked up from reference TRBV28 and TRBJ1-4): DVKVTQSSRYLVKRTGEKVFLECVQDMDHENMFWYRQDPGLGLRLIYFSYDVKMKEKGDIPEGYSVSREKKERFSLILESASTNQTSMYLCASSSGQDGVQKLFFGSGTQLSVL.